Listed below are T cell receptor beta chains from one sample, sequenced in a study of cytomegalovirus exposure and HLA in healthy donors. Clones were read by immunoSEQ multiplex PCR, and TCRdb kept only the in-frame ones, dropping some. The sample has under 95,000 clones, around three quarters seen once. Sequences were obtained from PBMCs. These receptor sequences come from a male donor in good health and CMV-seronegative. The CDR3 runs from the conserved cysteine through the conserved F or W. The D gene is left open where the match is weak. Clone size is given for some rows only: seen once, a few or many times, or a class if the clone is expanded.

V gene	J gene	D gene	clone size	CDR3 protein	CDR3 DNA
TRBV2	TRBJ1-4	TRBD1	few	CASSFDRGYGKLFF	TGTGCCAGCAGTTTTGACAGGGGCTATGGAAAACTGTTTTTT
TRBV15	TRBJ1-5	NA	once	CATTGGIGQPQHF	TGTGCCACCACGGGGGGCATAGGACAGCCCCAGCATTTT
TRBV30	TRBJ2-2	NA	NA	CAWDGGGNTGELFF	TGTGCCTGGGACGGGGGTGGCAACACCGGGGAGCTGTTTTTT
TRBV7-2	TRBJ2-5	TRBD1	NA	CASSPRGIGQGARETQYF	TGTGCCAGCAGCCCACGCGGCATTGGACAGGGGGCCCGAGAGACCCAGTACTTC
TRBV7-9	TRBJ1-6	NA	NA	CASSTRTVDNSPLHF	TGTGCCAGCAGCACGCGGACAGTGGATAATTCACCCCTCCACTTT
TRBV6-5	TRBJ1-1	NA	NA	CASRGTLPTEAFF	TGTGCCAGCAGGGGGACACTCCCCACTGAAGCTTTCTTT
TRBV9	TRBJ1-1	NA	NA	CASSALDRYTEAFF	TGTGCCAGCAGCGCCCTCGACAGATACACTGAAGCTTTCTTT
TRBV19	TRBJ1-5	NA	NA	CASSMGGPGLQPQHF	TGTGCCAGTAGTATGGGGGGTCCTGGGTTGCAGCCCCAGCATTTT
TRBV10-3	TRBJ1-2	NA	NA	CAIWSGIETGLEEYF	TGTGCCATCTGGTCTGGTATTGAGACAGGCCTAGAAGAATACTTC
TRBV6-1	TRBJ1-2	TRBD1	NA	CASSEAGTANYGYPF	TGTGCCAGCAGTGAAGCCGGGACAGCTAACTATGGCTACCCCTTC
TRBV6-5	TRBJ2-2	TRBD2	NA	CASRGSGRSTGELFF	TGTGCCAGCAGAGGTAGCGGGAGGTCAACCGGGGAGCTGTTTTTT
TRBV5-1	TRBJ2-7	NA	NA	CASSLASYEQYF	TGCGCCAGCAGCTTGGCTTCCTACGAGCAGTACTTC
TRBV4-2	TRBJ2-3	TRBD2	NA	CASSQDPSGGTDTQYF	TGTGCCAGCAGCCAAGACCCTAGCGGGGGCACAGATACGCAGTATTTT
TRBV19	TRBJ1-2	NA	NA	CATRQASTSNYGYTF	TGTGCCACCCGACAGGCGTCGACCTCTAACTATGGCTACACCTTC
TRBV19	TRBJ2-1	TRBD1	few	CASSTGQGAYNEQFF	TGTGCCAGTAGTACCGGACAGGGGGCCTACAATGAGCAGTTCTTC
TRBV19	TRBJ1-1	NA	once	CATARSGTEAFF	TGTGCCACTGCCCGGTCGGGCACTGAAGCTTTCTTT
TRBV11-2	TRBJ2-7	NA	few	CASSSRARGFSEQYF	TGTGCCAGCAGCTCGAGAGCCAGGGGATTCTCCGAGCAGTACTTC
TRBV6-9	TRBJ1-2	NA	NA	CASSYKLGLGANYGYTF	TGTGCCAGCAGTTATAAATTAGGCCTCGGGGCTAACTATGGCTACACCTTC
TRBV5-1	TRBJ1-1	TRBD1	once	CASSKTGAHSNTEAFF	TGCGCCAGTTCGAAGACAGGGGCCCACTCGAACACTGAAGCTTTCTTT
TRBV2	TRBJ2-3	TRBD2	NA	CAIMGASGGADTQYF	TGTGCCATTATGGGGGCTAGCGGGGGGGCAGATACGCAGTATTTT
TRBV7-6	TRBJ1-4	NA	NA	CASSLGAVLNEKLFF	TGTGCCAGCAGCTTGGGGGCAGTACTCAATGAAAAACTGTTTTTT
TRBV5-4	TRBJ1-1	NA	few	CASSLTKTGLNTEAFF	TGTGCCAGCAGCTTGACGAAGACAGGCTTAAACACTGAAGCTTTCTTT
TRBV7-8	TRBJ2-5	NA	NA	CASSPTPYRETQYF	TGTGCCAGCAGCCCCACTCCCTACCGGGAGACCCAGTACTTC
TRBV5-1	TRBJ2-3	TRBD2	NA	CASRKTLAGGADTQYF	TGCGCCAGCAGAAAAACCCTAGCGGGGGGGGCAGATACGCAGTATTTT
TRBV27	TRBJ1-4	NA	NA	CASSFSGFEKLFF	TGTGCCAGCAGTTTTTCAGGGTTTGAAAAACTGTTTTTT
TRBV10-3	TRBJ2-2	NA	NA	CATQGGASNTGELFF	TGTGCCACCCAGGGGGGAGCGAGCAACACCGGGGAGCTGTTTTTT
TRBV5-1	TRBJ2-1	TRBD2	few	CASNRGGLSEQFF	TGCGCCAGCAATCGGGGGGGCCTTAGTGAGCAGTTCTTC
TRBV6-1	TRBJ2-6	NA	NA	CAVLQGSGANVLTF	TGTGCCGTGCTCCAGGGTTCTGGGGCCAACGTCCTGACTTTC
TRBV6-4	TRBJ2-7	TRBD1	NA	CASSENQGVNEQYF	TGTGCCAGCAGTGAGAACCAGGGGGTCAACGAGCAGTACTTC
TRBV19	TRBJ1-2	NA	NA	CASNFRGTNYGYPF	TGTGCCAGTAACTTCAGAGGGACTAACTATGGCTACCCCTTC
TRBV9	TRBJ2-5	TRBD2	NA	CASSVGSSGGVWETQYF	TGTGCCAGCAGCGTAGGGTCTAGCGGGGGGGTCTGGGAGACCCAGTACTTC
TRBV27	TRBJ2-7	TRBD2	NA	CASGAGNLPAYEQYF	TGTGCCTCGGGAGCGGGGAATCTCCCCGCCTACGAGCAGTACTTC
TRBV5-4	TRBJ2-3	TRBD2	NA	CASSSQLAGRTDTQYF	TGTGCCAGCAGCTCCCAACTAGCGGGGCGCACAGATACGCAGTATTTT
TRBV6-6	TRBJ2-3	TRBD1	NA	CASRAGQGLKDTQYF	TGTGCCAGCAGAGCTGGACAGGGATTAAAAGATACGCAGTATTTT
TRBV9	TRBJ1-1	TRBD1	NA	CASSFGQGGTEAFF	TGTGCCAGCAGCTTTGGACAGGGGGGCACTGAAGCTTTCTTT
TRBV27	TRBJ2-1	NA	NA	CASRLRAQGNLAFF	TGTGCCAGCAGGCTTAGGGCCCAGGGAAACCTCGCGTTCTTC